These 32 T cell receptor beta chains originate from one sample sequenced in a study of blood T cells in healthy people across ages. It was with a sample-barcoded 5' primer and a J-beta primer mix that a second PCR of roughly 6 to 11 cycles was run. TCRdb reprocessed the 5' RACE reads via MiXCR and lists one record per CDR3 protein. Counted here are under 1,000,000 distinct CDR3 sequences, about 34% occurring once; the ten biggest clones make up 13%. The specimen was blood. All receptors derive from a man aged 18 to 29 in good health.

This chain connects TRBV20-1 to TRBJ2-4, with D tentatively TRBD2 (5 bases). V was pared by 6 bases and J by 2 bases, with 17 bases between. This CDR3 is built from 15 residues. The germline gives CDR1 DFQATT, CDR2 SNEGSKA (reference sequence). The CDR3 here is CSALGRTGTKNIQYF. The DNA for the CDR3 is TGCAGTGCCCTCGGACGGACCGGGACCAAAAACATTCAGTACTTC.

Notes on this clonotype: A single base separates this from a much larger clone, so it may be a read error. The genes are TRBV12-3 or TRBV12-4 and TRBJ2-1; tentative D call: TRBD2 (5 bases). The CDR3 is made up of 14 amino acids. The CDR3 spells CASSLDEGYNERFF. DNA for the CDR3: TGTGCCAGCAGTTTAGATGAGGGCTACAATGAGCGGTTCTTC.

This chain connects TRBV29-1 to TRBJ1-2; D is possibly TRBD1 (5 bases). Trimming took 6 bases from V and 0 from J, leaving 14 bases between them. The CDR3 extends over 14 amino acids. CDR1 is SQVTM, CDR2 ANQGSEA, per germline. CDR3 in DNA: TGCAGCGTCCTTTCGACAGATTCTAACTATGGCTACACCTTC. It encodes CSVLSTDSNYGYTF.

This clonotype has only a few counts. This chain links TRBV20-1 with TRBJ2-2; tentatively, D is TRBD1 (6 bases). Trimming stripped 0 bases from V and 8 bases from J, with 16 bases between. Germline V gene data show CDR1 as DFQATT and CDR2 as SNEGSKA (reference sequence). The CDR3 loop spans 15 amino acids. The CDR3 DNA reads TGCAGTGCTAGAGAGGGCAGGGGCCGTCGGGGGGAGCTGTTTTTT. Translated, it gives CSAREGRGRRGELFF.

This clonotype has a count of ten or more. V is TRBV20-1 and J is TRBJ1-4; D ambiguous. The CDR3 has 13 amino acids. The germline V gene has CDR1 DFQATT and CDR2 SNEGSKA (reference sequence). V was trimmed by 1 base and J by 6 bases, leaving 9 bases between them. CDR3 sequence (DNA): TGCAGTGCTAGAGTCATTACGGATGAAAAACTGTTTTTT. Protein sequence: CSARVITDEKLFF.

In regard to this clonotype: Being one base from a much bigger clone, this may be a read error. The chain joins TRBV20-1 to TRBJ1-5, with TRBD1 matching 9 bases. This CDR3 has 13 residues. The J segment lost 5 bases and the V segment lost 4 bases, leaving 3 bases of the junction unmatched. Germline lookup yields CDR1 DFQATT and CDR2 SNEGSKA (reference sequence). The CDR3 DNA reads as TGCAGTGCTACCAACAGGGGGCATCAGCCCCAGCATTTT. As protein: CSATNRGHQPQHF.

The CDR3 sequence: CASSPGAGRYTEAFF. The CDR3 nucleotides are TGTGCCAGCAGTCCCGGGGCGGGGCGGTACACTGAAGCTTTCTTT. The chain combines TRBV12-3 or TRBV12-4 with TRBJ1-1; possible D gene TRBD1, 5 bases. V was shortened by 5 bases and J by 3 bases, with 16 bases between the two germline ends. The CDR3 has 15 residues.

This clonotype was recorded at least ten times. This rearrangement joins TRBV7-3 to TRBJ2-1, with TRBD2 as a possible D gene (6 bases). The germline V gene encodes CDR1 SGHTA and CDR2 FQGTGA. The CDR3 has 14 residues. The germline V and J ends were trimmed by 5 bases and 7 bases, with 15 bases remaining between them. The CDR3 here is CASSPGLATNEQFF. In DNA form, the CDR3 reads TGTGCCAGCAGCCCGGGACTCGCTACAAATGAGCAGTTCTTC.

The rearrangement joins TRBV6-5 to TRBJ1-2; no clear D. The CDR3 covers 14 residues. Per germline, CDR1 MNHEY and CDR2 SVGAGI. V shed 5 bases and J shed 0 bases, with 10 bases lying between them. CDR3 sequence: CASSHGDSNYGYTF. In DNA, the CDR3 is TGTGCCAGCAGTCACGGGGATTCTAACTATGGCTACACCTTC.

The chain recombines TRBV29-1 with TRBJ1-2; unclear D gene. V was clipped by 0 bases and J by 4 bases, with 9 bases between them. The CDR3 extends over 13 amino acids. CDR1 is SQVTM and CDR2 is ANQGSEA in the germline V gene. This CDR3 is CSVEDLGSYGYTF. The CDR3 DNA sequence: TGCAGCGTTGAAGATTTGGGGTCCTATGGCTACACCTTC.

Note on this clonotype: A much larger clone differs from this one at a single base, so this may be a read error. J is TRBJ2-1 and V is TRBV20-1; 7 bases are a match to TRBD2. The better agreement between TRBJ2-7 and the DNA end casts doubt on the J call. This CDR3 region has 14 residues. The V gene's germline CDR1 is DFQATT and CDR2 SNEGSKA (reference sequence). For the CDR3, the DNA is TGCAGTGCTAGCGGGGGGTCCCAATACAATGAGCAGTACTTC. Its protein product is CSASGGSQYNEQYF.

The gene calls are TRBV20-1 and TRBJ2-3; 7 nucleotides match TRBD2. Germline lookup yields CDR1 DFQATT and CDR2 SNEGSKA (reference sequence). Trimming cost V 6 bases and J 2 bases; bases outside gene matches: 8. This CDR3 spans 14 amino acids. The CDR3 is CSATGLVVTDTQYF. CDR3 nucleotides: TGCAGTGCGACCGGACTAGTGGTCACAGATACGCAGTATTTT.

The CDR3 DNA sequence: TGTGCCTGGAGTAATCGCGATGACCACAATGAGCAGTTCTTC. Translation: CAWSNRDDHNEQFF. This sequence joins TRBV30 and TRBJ2-1; D is undetermined. This CDR3 has 14 residues. The V end lost 2 bases, the J end lost 5 bases, and 13 bases lay between the germline ends. Germline V lookup: CDR1 GTSNPN, CDR2 SVGIG (reference sequence).

The CDR3 is CSATSGGTYEQYF. The CDR3 DNA follows: TGCAGCGCTACTAGCGGGGGGACCTACGAGCAGTACTTC. This chain joins TRBV29-1 and TRBJ2-7; 12 bases fit TRBD2. The CDR3 length is 13 residues. Germline V CDR1 and CDR2: SQVTM, ANQGSEA. V was pared by 7 bases and J by 2 bases, with 3 bases of the junction left unmatched.

CDR3 bases: TGCGCCAGCAGCCGCGCGGAAGGGAGTCAGCCCCAGCATTTT. Protein product: CASSRAEGSQPQHF. The chain combines TRBV5-1 with TRBJ1-5; D is undetermined. The CDR3 sequence is 14 residues long. V lost 4 bases and J 6 bases, leaving 14 bases between the germline ends. In germline, CDR1 is SGHRS, CDR2 YFSETQ.

The V call is TRBV28, the J call TRBJ1-4, with 9 bases lining up with TRBD1. Germline CDR1 and CDR2: MDHEN and SYDVKM. V dropped 6 bases and J dropped 3; count of bases not matched to a gene: 14. The CDR3 totals 18 residues. Here the CDR3 reads CASRTETYGTGSNEKLFF. In DNA form, the CDR3 reads TGTGCCAGCAGAACCGAAACTTATGGGACAGGGTCTAATGAAAAACTGTTTTTT.

The chain joins TRBV12-3 or TRBV12-4 to TRBJ1-1; D may be TRBD1 (6 bases). The CDR3 length is 16 residues. V was cut by 3 bases and J by 0 bases, with 14 bases left in between. The CDR3 is CASSFRPGAVNTEAFF. The CDR3 DNA is TGTGCCAGCAGTTTCCGGCCAGGGGCGGTGAACACTGAAGCTTTCTTT.

This clonotype was recorded many times. This sequence joins TRBV7-2 and TRBJ2-5; no clear D gene. Trimming stripped 1 base from V and 3 bases from J, with 9 bases between. Germline loops: CDR1 SGHTA, CDR2 FQGNSA. The CDR3 sequence is 14 residues long. The CDR3 sequence is CASSLVPIEETQYF. As DNA, the CDR3 is TGTGCCAGCAGCTTAGTCCCCATAGAAGAGACCCAGTACTTC.

The rearrangement uses TRBV20-1 and TRBJ1-1; no clear D. The germline CDR1 and CDR2 sequences are DFQATT and SNEGSKA (reference sequence). V dropped 6 bases and J dropped 0 bases, with 11 bases sitting between them. The CDR3 is 13 amino acids. CDR3 loop: CSAPRSMNTEAFF. DNA of the CDR3: TGCAGTGCCCCGAGATCGATGAACACTGAAGCTTTCTTT.

The sample holds many counts of this clonotype. This chain uses TRBV7-9 with TRBJ2-7; D unresolved. Trimming shortened V by 4 bases and J by 1 base, and 11 bases separated the two germline ends. This CDR3 has 14 amino acids. Germline lookup yields CDR1 SEHNR and CDR2 FQNEAQ (reference sequence). The CDR3 protein is CASSSWTDSYEQYF. The CDR3 DNA follows: TGTGCCAGCAGCTCCTGGACGGATTCCTACGAGCAGTACTTC.

This chain joins TRBV27 and TRBJ1-6; D is possibly TRBD1 (5 bases). The V gene's germline CDR1 is MNHEY and CDR2 SMNVEV (reference sequence). The CDR3 extends over 15 amino acids. The V end lost 1 base, the J end lost 9 bases, and 13 bases lay between the germline ends. CDR3 bases: TGTGCCAGCAGTTTATTGCCAGGGTTAGGTTCACCCCTCCACTTT. Translated: CASSLLPGLGSPLHF.

This clonotype has more than one count but fewer than ten. This chain links TRBV9 with TRBJ1-1, with TRBD1 as a possible D gene (6 bases). The CDR3 is 15 amino acids. With 0 bases removed from V and 0 bases from J, the gap between germline ends came to 9 bases. In germline, CDR1 is SGDLS, CDR2 YYNGEE. CDR3 amino acids: CASSVVGGLNTEAFF. Here the CDR3 DNA reads TGTGCCAGCAGCGTAGTCGGGGGCTTGAACACTGAAGCTTTCTTT.

The chain carries TRBV6-2 or TRBV6-3 and TRBJ1-5; 7 bases are a match to TRBD1. The V gene's germline CDR1 is MNHEY and CDR2 SVGEGT. J was trimmed by 2 bases and V by 7 bases; bases with no gene match: 8. This CDR3 is built from 15 residues. The DNA of the CDR3 is TGTGCCAGCACCATCTCCGGACAGGGCAATCAGCCCCAGCATTTT. Encoded protein: CASTISGQGNQPQHF.

This clonotype was counted many times. The gene calls are TRBV4-3 and TRBJ2-1; unclear D gene. The germline V gene encodes CDR1 LGHNA and CDR2 YSLEER. The CDR3 extends over 15 amino acids. Trimming shortened V by 4 bases and J by 9 bases, and 19 bases separated the two germline ends. The CDR3 sequence: CASSPVPGRFSEQFF. The CDR3 DNA reads TGCGCCAGCAGCCCGGTTCCGGGTCGGTTCAGTGAGCAGTTCTTC.

The chain combines TRBV5-1 with TRBJ1-1; 7 bases map to TRBD1. Trimming at V came to 2 bases and at J to 5 bases, leaving 9 bases not matched to a gene. Germline V CDR1 and CDR2: SGHRS, YFSETQ. This CDR3 comprises 15 residues. The CDR3 coding sequence is TGCGCCAGCAGCTTTGAAGGGGGCGGGGAGACTGAAGCTTTCTTT. Translating gives CASSFEGGGETEAFF.

The chain links TRBV11-2 to TRBJ2-1; D gene unclear. Per germline, CDR1 SGHAT and CDR2 FQNNGV. V was pared by 5 bases and J by 5 bases, with 10 bases between. The CDR3 totals 13 residues. CDR3 DNA: TGTGCCAGCAGCCTACGGATAAACAATGAGCAGTTCTTC. Amino acid sequence: CASSLRINNEQFF.

The chain links TRBV9 to TRBJ1-2, with 7 bases fitting TRBD1. Germline V lookup: CDR1 SGDLS, CDR2 YYNGEE. This CDR3 has 15 residues. After removal of 0 bases from V and 3 bases from J, the junction contained 5 bases not matched to a gene. The CDR3 nucleotides read TGTGCCAGCAGCGTAGATTCCAGGGGGGACTATGGCTACACCTTC. Residues: CASSVDSRGDYGYTF.

This clonotype was seen a handful of times. The chain combines TRBV10-3 with TRBJ1-6, with a tentative D call TRBD1 (5 bases). The CDR3 is 15 amino acids. The V end was cut by 3 bases, the J end by 5 bases, with 11 bases between. CDR1 ENHRY and CDR2 SYGVKD come from the germline V gene. This CDR3 is CAISDTGRDNSPLHF. The CDR3 nucleotides read TGTGCCATCAGTGATACGGGACGGGATAATTCACCCCTCCACTTT.

This clonotype came up a few times. V and J are TRBV20-1 and TRBJ2-4; no definite D call. V gave up 3 bases and J gave up 8 bases, with 20 bases separating them. Germline V CDR1 and CDR2: DFQATT, SNEGSKA (reference sequence). This CDR3 contains 15 residues. CDR3 in amino acids: CSASFAAVRADIQYF. CDR3 bases: TGCAGTGCTAGCTTTGCGGCGGTTCGGGCCGACATTCAGTACTTC.

As concerns this clonotype: Germline is not matched at one junction end, which may reflect a read error. The chain is built from TRBV6-5 and TRBJ2-1; tentative D call: TRBD2 (5 bases). This CDR3 spans 15 amino acids. CDR1 is MNHEY and CDR2 is SVGAGI in the germline V gene. The CDR3, as DNA: TGTGCCAGTAGTTACGCGTTGACCCCGGGGTACGAGCAGTTCTTC. It yields the protein CASSYALTPGYEQFF.

The chain combines TRBV20-1 with TRBJ2-1; 7 nucleotides line up with TRBD2. The J call is in doubt because the DNA end fits TRBJ2-7 better. CDR1 is DFQATT, CDR2 SNEGSKA, per germline (reference sequence). The CDR3 consists of 14 residues. CDR3 region: CSARRAGVYNEQYF. For the CDR3, the DNA is TGCAGTGCCAGAAGGGCGGGGGTCTACAATGAGCAGTACTTC.

This clonotype was observed at least ten times. The chain carries TRBV12-3 or TRBV12-4 and TRBJ1-2, with D possibly TRBD1 on 5 matching bases. Trimming took 6 bases from V and 11 from J, leaving 16 bases between them. The CDR3 loop spans 12 amino acids. As DNA, the CDR3 is TGTGCCAGCAGCCTAACCCGGGGGGTATACACCTTC. Translation: CASSLTRGVYTF.